The present entry profiles one TCR beta chain with its context. Its antigen is not identified. The entirety of the isolated RNA underwent reverse transcription, so expressed TCRB transcripts were sequenced. Data came from immunoSEQ multiplex PCR; TCRdb stores just in-frame clones and leaves some out. The sample carries almost 350,000 clones, about 20% recorded once. These data are taken from a study of beta chain features in type 1 diabetes. Study observations and caveats: It was possible that PCR favored shorter templates, equally so in patients and controls. Naive, central memory and Treg TCRB repertoires appeared more alike in patients than in healthy donors. Diminished insertions and augmented deletions at VDJ junctions characterized type 1 diabetes patients.

By way of CD45RO/CCR7/CD25/CD127/CD95/CD27, the CD4+ regulatory, stem cell-like memory, central memory and naive cells were sorted. V gave up 4 bases and J gave up 3 bases; unmatched junction bases: 8. Germline CDR1 is SQVTM and CDR2 is ANQGSEA. The length of the CDR3 is 15 residues. This chain uses TRBV29-1 with TRBJ2-3; 9 nucleotides match TRBD2. This receptor was taken from a woman under 30 in good health. The specimen was naive CD4+ T cells from blood. The CDR3 DNA sequence: TGCAGCGTTGGGGGAGCGGGAGGAGGAACAGATACGCAGTATTTT. It encodes CSVGGAGGGTDTQYF.